The clone carrying this T cell receptor beta chain showed up many times. What it recognizes is unknown. From the germline J gene comes the end of the CDR3, since the read stops 3 residues before it. Germline CDR1 reads KGHSH; CDR2 reads LQKENI. This CDR3 contains 16 residues. The V segment lost 3 bases and the J segment 2 bases; nucleotides outside the gene matches: 7. The entry originates in a study of T cell clonality in common variable immunodeficiency. Caucasian heritage predominated among both patients and controls. Sequencing input was equivalent genomic DNA from CVID and controls. Produced via immunoSEQ multiplex PCR; TCRdb's table is partial and in-frame only. Found here are approximately 35,000 clones, no singletons; the ten largest cover around 7%. Whole-study results and caveats: CVID patient heterogeneity limited repertoire-clinical complication correlations. Reportedly, TCR beta sequences from common variable immunodeficiency showed fewer deletions and N-nucleotide insertions.

Source material: peripheral blood mononuclear cells. The clonotype originates from a human donor with common variable immunodeficiency. This rearrangement joins TRBV18 to TRBJ2-7; 10 bases are shared with TRBD2. Partial CDR3 DNA: TGTGCCAGCTCACCCCCACCGGGACTAGCGCCCTACGAG. This translates into CASSPPPGLAPYE. The whole CDR3 sequence reads CASSPPPGLAPYEQYF.